The 13 T cell receptor beta chains below were found in one sample sequenced in a study of blood T cell repertoires in COVID-19. Clones were read by immunoSEQ multiplex PCR, and TCRdb kept only the in-frame ones, dropping some. The sample records 130,000 to 150,000 clones, around 87% being singletons. Input material: peripheral blood. The receptors here all came from a woman aged 40 to 50 with acute or convalescent COVID-19.

This clone appeared once. This chain uses TRBV4-1 with TRBJ1-1; TRBD1 matches at 9 bases. Germline CDR1 and CDR2: MGHRA and YSYEKL. CDR3 length: 15 amino acids. Germline trimming cut 3 bases from V and 0 bases from J; bases unmatched to any gene: 2. CDR3 protein: CASSHGDRVNTEAFF. The DNA for the CDR3 is TGCGCCAGCAGCCATGGGGACAGGGTGAACACTGAAGCTTTCTTT.

The rearrangement uses TRBV14 and TRBJ2-6; the D gene is possibly TRBD2 (5 bases). Trimming left V 4 bases short and J 1 base short, with 5 bases between. Germline V gives CDR1 SGHDN, CDR2 FVKESK. The CDR3 loop spans 14 amino acids. The CDR3 is CASSPGSGANVLTF. CDR3 DNA sequence: TGTGCCAGCAGCCCGGGGTCTGGGGCCAACGTCCTGACTTTC.

CDR3 coding DNA: TGTGCCAGCAGCTTAGCAATTCAGTGGCGAGGGAACACTGAAGCTTTCTTT. Amino acid sequence: CASSLAIQWRGNTEAFF. The rearrangement links TRBV7-2 to TRBJ1-1; no definite D call. Germline CDR1 is SGHTA and CDR2 is FQGNSA. V was trimmed by 0 bases and J by 1 base, leaving 15 bases between them. This CDR3 contains 17 residues.

This clone has a single count. V usage is TRBV5-6 and J usage is TRBJ1-1; D not certain. The CDR3 sequence is 13 residues long. Per germline, CDR1 SGHDT and CDR2 YYEEEE. The germline V and J ends were trimmed by 0 bases and 9 bases, with 12 bases remaining between them. For the CDR3, the DNA is TGTGCCAGCAGCTTGGGACAAAGCTTACAAGCTTTCTTT. Protein sequence: CASSLGQSLQAFF.

The rearrangement links TRBV5-1 to TRBJ2-5; 7 nucleotides line up with TRBD2. CDR1 SGHRS and CDR2 YFSETQ come from the germline V gene. CDR3 length: 14 residues. V shed 4 bases, J shed 3 bases, and the junction held 6 bases outside the gene matches. The CDR3 region is CASSPGLSKETQYF. The CDR3 DNA sequence: TGCGCCAGCAGCCCGGGACTAAGCAAAGAGACCCAGTACTTC.

This chain uses TRBV14 with TRBJ2-5; D possibly corresponds to TRBD1 (5 bases). This CDR3 has 14 residues. The ends were cut back, 5 bases at V and 6 bases at J, with 16 bases in the middle. Germline assignment: CDR1 SGHDN and CDR2 FVKESK. CDR3 region: CASSYLGAPQTQYF. The CDR3 DNA is TGTGCCAGCAGCTATCTAGGGGCCCCCCAGACCCAGTACTTC.

Many counts were recorded for this clone. The rearrangement uses TRBV5-1 and TRBJ2-1; D is perhaps TRBD2 (6 bases). V was trimmed by 5 bases and J by 4 bases, leaving 16 bases between them. Germline V gene lookup returns CDR1 SGHRS and CDR2 YFSETQ. The CDR3 is 15 amino acids. CDR3 sequence reads: CASRERDSLYNEQFF. DNA for the CDR3: TGCGCCAGCAGGGAGAGGGACTCCCTATACAATGAGCAGTTCTTC.

This clone has just a few counts. The J gene is TRBJ2-1, the V gene TRBV28; weak D call: TRBD1 (5 bases). The length of the CDR3 is 12 residues. Trimming removed 8 bases from V and 10 bases from J, with 15 bases in between. CDR1 is MDHEN and CDR2 is SYDVKM in the germline V gene. The CDR3 bases are TGTGCCAGCGGACAAGGGGCGTGGGAGCAGTTCTTC. Translated: CASGQGAWEQFF.

This rearrangement joins TRBV5-4 to TRBJ2-5, with 7 bases aligning to TRBD1. The germline V gene has CDR1 SGHNT and CDR2 YYREEE (reference sequence). V shed 4 bases, J shed 3 bases, and the junction held 3 bases outside the gene matches. The CDR3 contains 13 residues. CDR3 in amino acids: CASSKDRKETQYF. CDR3 nucleotides: TGTGCCAGCAGCAAGGACAGGAAAGAGACCCAGTACTTC.

The chain combines TRBV7-2 with TRBJ1-6, with no clear D. The CDR3 runs to 14 residues. Trimming took 2 bases from V and 10 from J, leaving 12 bases between them. Germline loops: CDR1 SGHTA, CDR2 FQGNSA. The CDR3 coding sequence is TGTGCCAGCAGCTTATACATCGGGTACTCACCCCTCCACTTT. Encoded protein: CASSLYIGYSPLHF.

This chain uses TRBV10-3 with TRBJ2-3; TRBD2 is a possible D gene (7 bases). This CDR3 has 14 residues. The germline CDR1 and CDR2 sequences are ENHRY and SYGVKD. Trimming cost V 7 bases and J 1 base, with 12 bases left between them. CDR3 in amino acids: CAITGEGGTDTQYF. The CDR3 nucleotides read TGTGCCATCACTGGGGAGGGGGGCACAGATACGCAGTATTTT.

The chain couples TRBV29-1 to TRBJ1-1; 8 positions agree with TRBD1. Germline values: CDR1 SQVTM, CDR2 ANQGSEA. This CDR3 comprises 14 residues. This CDR3 is CSLYRGGVNTEAFF. CDR3 nucleotide sequence: TGCAGTTTATACAGGGGGGGGGTGAACACTGAAGCTTTCTTT.

The CDR3, as DNA: TGTGCCAGCAGCGTCCCTACAGGTGGCAGGAGATCCTACGAGCAGTACTTC. Protein: CASSVPTGGRRSYEQYF. The genes are TRBV9 and TRBJ2-7, with D perhaps matching TRBD1 (5 bases). Germline V CDR1 and CDR2: SGDLS, YYNGEE. V lost 2 bases and J 1 base, leaving 19 bases between the germline ends. The CDR3 sequence is 17 residues long.